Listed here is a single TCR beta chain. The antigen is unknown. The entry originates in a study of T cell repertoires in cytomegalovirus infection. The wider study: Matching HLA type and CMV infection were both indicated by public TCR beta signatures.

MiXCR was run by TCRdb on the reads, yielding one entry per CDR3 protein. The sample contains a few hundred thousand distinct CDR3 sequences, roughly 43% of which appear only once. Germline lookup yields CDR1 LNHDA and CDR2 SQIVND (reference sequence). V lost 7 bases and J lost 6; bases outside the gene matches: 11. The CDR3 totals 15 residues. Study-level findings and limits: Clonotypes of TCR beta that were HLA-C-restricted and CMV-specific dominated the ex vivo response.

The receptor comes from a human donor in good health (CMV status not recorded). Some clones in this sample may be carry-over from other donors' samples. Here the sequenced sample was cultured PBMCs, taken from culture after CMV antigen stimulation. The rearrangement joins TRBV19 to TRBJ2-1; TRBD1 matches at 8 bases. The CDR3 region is CASTSRGTGSNEQFF. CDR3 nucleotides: TGTGCCAGTACCTCGCGAGGGACAGGATCCAATGAGCAGTTCTTC. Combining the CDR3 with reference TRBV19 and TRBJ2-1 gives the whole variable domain DGGITQSPKYLFRKEGQNVTLSCEQNLNHDAMYWYRQDPGQGLRLIYYSQIVNDFQKGDIAEGYSVSREKKESFPLTVTSAQKNPTAFYLCASTSRGTGSNEQFFGPGTRLTVL.